One sample yielded the 8 T cell receptor beta chains listed below, sequenced in a study of cytomegalovirus exposure and HLA in healthy donors (TCRdb year 2017). The library came from the immunoSEQ multiplex PCR assay. For the multiplex PCR, a mixture combining 60 forward primers for TCR Vbeta segments and 13 reverse primers for TCR Jbeta segments was used. Entries here come from immuneACCESS through TCRdb and include only in-frame sequences with V and J called. Some clones fail to appear in such tables; in the studies checked, an unresolved V gene covers under half of the shortfall, and the cause of the remainder is unknown. The sample table shows around 160,000 clones, and roughly 85% are seen once. Roughly 9.3% of the sample goes to the ten largest clones. The sample consisted of PBMCs. Receptors originate from a man aged 18 to 29 in good health and CMV-seropositive.

J is TRBJ1-4 and V is TRBV19; D unclear. The germline CDR1 and CDR2 sequences are LNHDA and SQIVND (reference sequence). Trimming removed 5 bases at V and 8 bases at J, with 21 bases between. This CDR3 comprises 16 residues. CDR3 sequence (DNA): TGTGCCAGTAGTCAACCCCGCGGGATAAAAGGAGAAAAACTGTTTTTT. Translated, it gives CASSQPRGIKGEKLFF.

The rearrangement uses TRBV5-1 and TRBJ1-1, with 10 bases aligning to TRBD1. Germline CDR1 and CDR2: SGHRS and YFSETQ. The CDR3 spans 15 residues. V dropped 7 bases and J dropped 4; count of bases not matched to a gene: 10. The CDR3 reads CASAGTGVRGTEAFF. The CDR3 region has the DNA TGCGCCAGCGCCGGGACAGGGGTCAGAGGCACTGAAGCTTTCTTT.

Only a few counts were recorded for this clone. This chain links TRBV2 with TRBJ2-5; maybe TRBD2 (7 bases). The CDR3 is 14 amino acids. The germline CDR1 and CDR2 sequences are SNHLY and FYNNEI. Trimming pared 8 bases from V and 7 bases from J, leaving 20 bases between. The CDR3 DNA sequence: TGTGCCAGCGACGTTGGGGGGGGCAGCGGGACCCAGTACTTC. This gives the protein CASDVGGGSGTQYF.

This clone was picked up one time. The J gene is TRBJ2-7, the V gene TRBV27; the match to TRBD2 covers 8 bases. From germline, CDR1 is MNHEY and CDR2 SMNVEV (reference sequence). J lost 6 bases, V lost 4 bases, and 11 bases had no gene match. The CDR3 has 15 residues. As DNA, the CDR3 is TGTGCCAGCAGTTCGAGGGCCGGGGGGGCCCGCGAGCAGTACTTC. This translates into CASSSRAGGAREQYF.

This clone has more than one count but fewer than ten. V and J are TRBV5-6 and TRBJ1-1; 8 bases match TRBD1. The CDR3 totals 14 residues. V was pared by 6 bases and J by 4 bases, with 8 bases of the junction left unmatched. Germline-derived CDR1 and CDR2 are SGHDT and YYEEEE. CDR3 coding DNA: TGTGCCAGCACCCAGGACAGGGCGGTCACTGAAGCTTTCTTT. This sequence encodes CASTQDRAVTEAFF.

This chain links TRBV7-6 with TRBJ2-2; 9 positions match TRBD2. Germline V lookup: CDR1 SGHVS, CDR2 FNYEAQ. V lost 6 bases and J lost 6; bases outside the gene matches: 5. The CDR3 totals 14 residues. The chain's CDR3 is CASRGLALAGELFF. The DNA of the CDR3 is TGTGCCAGCAGGGGACTAGCATTGGCCGGGGAGCTGTTTTTT.

V usage is TRBV7-8 and J usage is TRBJ2-7; D is unclear. Looked up from germline, CDR1 is SGHVS and CDR2 is FQNEAQ. Trimming stripped 2 bases from V and 2 bases from J, with 13 bases between. The CDR3 covers 15 residues. In DNA form, the CDR3 reads TGTGCCAGCAGCTTATCGCGTTTGTCCCCCTACGAGCAGTACTTC. Its protein product is CASSLSRLSPYEQYF. Full variable domain (rest looked up from reference TRBV7-8 and TRBJ2-7): GAGVSQSPRYKVAKRGQDVALRCDPISGHVSLFWYQQALGQGPEFLTYFQNEAQLDKSGLPSDRFFAERPEGSVSTLKIQRTQQEDSAVYLCASSLSRLSPYEQYFGPGTRLTVT.

CDR3 amino acids: CSVLTGTGSPDTQYF. The DNA of the CDR3 is TGCAGCGTCCTAACCGGGACAGGGAGTCCAGATACGCAGTATTTT. The V call is TRBV29-1, the J call TRBJ2-3, with 9 bases fitting TRBD1. This CDR3 has 15 amino acids. Germline V CDR1 and CDR2: SQVTM, ANQGSEA. Trimming cost V 6 bases and J 4 bases; bases outside gene matches: 11.